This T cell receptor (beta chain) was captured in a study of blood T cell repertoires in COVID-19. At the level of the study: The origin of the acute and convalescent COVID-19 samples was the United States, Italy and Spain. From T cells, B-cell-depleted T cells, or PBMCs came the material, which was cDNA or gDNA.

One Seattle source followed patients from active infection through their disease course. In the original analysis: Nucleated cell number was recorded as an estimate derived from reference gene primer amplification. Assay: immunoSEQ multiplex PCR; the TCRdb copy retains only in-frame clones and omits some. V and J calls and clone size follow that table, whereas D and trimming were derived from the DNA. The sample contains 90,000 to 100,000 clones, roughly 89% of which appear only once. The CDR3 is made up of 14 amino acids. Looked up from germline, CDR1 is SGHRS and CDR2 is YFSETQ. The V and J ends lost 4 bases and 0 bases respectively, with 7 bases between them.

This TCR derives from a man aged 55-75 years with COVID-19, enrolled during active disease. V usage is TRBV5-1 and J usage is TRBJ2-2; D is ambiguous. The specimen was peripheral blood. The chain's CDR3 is CASSISANTGELFF. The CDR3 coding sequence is TGCGCCAGCAGCATAAGCGCGAACACCGGGGAGCTGTTTTTT.